Each of the 23 T cell receptor beta chains below was sequenced from the same sample in a study of immune cell composition in non-small cell lung cancer. The repertoire was sequenced with immunoSEQ multiplex PCR; TCRdb's copy has only in-frame clones and lacks some. The sample contains about 7,900 clones, about two thirds of which appear only once. Normal lung was sampled as far from the tumour as possible, at least 3 cm. Sequencing used non-adjacent lung tissue. These receptors originate from a human donor with non-small cell lung cancer.

The chain carries TRBV11-2 and TRBJ1-5; 7 nucleotides match TRBD1. Germline-derived CDR1 and CDR2 are SGHAT and FQNNGV. CDR3 size: 15 residues. J lost 3 bases, V lost 8 bases, and 10 bases had no gene match. The CDR3 nucleotides are TGTGCCAGCGGTACAGGGGTCCCTCCCAATCAGCCCCAGCATTTT. Translated, it gives CASGTGVPPNQPQHF. The whole variable domain, remainder taken from reference TRBV11-2 and TRBJ1-5, is EAGVAQSPRYKIIEKRQSVAFWCNPISGHATLYWYQQILGQGPKLLIQFQNNGVVDDSQLPKDRFSAERLKGVDSTLKIQPAKLEDSAVYLCASGTGVPPNQPQHFGDGTRLSIL.

The chain carries TRBV9 and TRBJ1-1; TRBD1 aligns across 8 bases. The CDR3 is made up of 15 amino acids. Germline V CDR1 and CDR2: SGDLS, YYNGEE. V was pared by 0 bases and J by 0 bases, with 1 base of the junction left unmatched. The CDR3 DNA sequence: TGTGCCAGCAGCGTAGTGACAGGGGTGAACACTGAAGCTTTCTTT. Translation: CASSVVTGVNTEAFF.

The chain recombines TRBV4-1 with TRBJ2-1; D might be TRBD1 (6 bases). Looked up from germline, CDR1 is MGHRA and CDR2 is YSYEKL. Between the trimmed V and J ends, which lost 3 bases and 1 base, there was a span of 13 bases. The CDR3 extends over 16 amino acids. Written as DNA, the CDR3 is TGCGCCAGCAGCCACCGCGGCAGGGGATCCTACAATGAGCAGTTCTTC. Protein sequence: CASSHRGRGSYNEQFF.

V is TRBV10-1 and J is TRBJ1-2; possible D gene TRBD1, 6 bases. Trimming pared 0 bases from V and 3 bases from J, leaving 11 bases between. Germline values: CDR1 WNHNN, CDR2 SYGVQD (reference sequence). This CDR3 has 15 residues. As DNA, the CDR3 is TGCGCCAGCAGTGAGTCTACAGGGAGCGACTATGGCTACACCTTC. Translated, it gives CASSESTGSDYGYTF.

Only one count was recorded for this clone. The J gene is TRBJ2-1, the V gene TRBV2; 7 bases line up with TRBD2. Germline CDR1 reads SNHLY; CDR2 reads FYNNEI. The CDR3 length is 14 residues. The V gene end was trimmed by 6 bases and the J gene end by 2 bases; junction bases not matched to a gene: 4. CDR3 sequence reads: CASRARGTYNEQFF. The CDR3 nucleotides read TGTGCCAGCAGAGCGCGGGGGACCTACAATGAGCAGTTCTTC.

By frequency in the sample, this clone is medium-sized. The CDR3 region is CASSETGDSYEQYF. In DNA form, the CDR3 reads TGTGCCAGCAGCGAGACAGGTGACTCCTACGAGCAGTACTTC. This chain joins TRBV5-4 and TRBJ2-7; D is possibly TRBD1 (6 bases). The V end was cut by 4 bases, the J end by 0 bases, with 11 bases between. The CDR3 is made up of 14 amino acids. The germline gives CDR1 SGHNT, CDR2 YYREEE (reference sequence).

The gene calls are TRBV6-5 and TRBJ1-5, with D perhaps TRBD1 (6 bases). Germline-derived CDR1 and CDR2 are MNHEY and SVGAGI. This CDR3 contains 16 residues. V lost 4 bases and J 0 bases, leaving 13 bases between the germline ends. This CDR3 reads CASSLDSPFSNQPQHF. Written as DNA, the CDR3 is TGTGCCAGCAGTTTGGACAGTCCCTTTAGCAATCAGCCCCAGCATTTT.

The CDR3 sequence is CASSLRQGGTGELFF. The DNA for the CDR3 is TGCGCCAGCAGCTTGCGGCAGGGCGGCACCGGGGAGCTGTTTTTT. The V call is TRBV5-1, the J call TRBJ2-2, with D perhaps TRBD1 (5 bases). Per the germline V gene, CDR1 is SGHRS and CDR2 is YFSETQ. The CDR3 length is 15 residues. V lost 1 base, J lost 4 bases, and 11 bases lay in between.

CDR3 residues: CASSAGQGRGEQYF. CDR3 in DNA: TGTGCCAGCAGCGCCGGACAGGGAAGAGGCGAGCAGTACTTC. The chain employs TRBV7-9 and TRBJ2-7; 8 bases agree with TRBD1. With 5 bases clipped from V and 6 bases from J, the junction kept 9 bases outside the gene matches. Germline V CDR1 and CDR2: SEHNR, FQNEAQ (reference sequence). The length of the CDR3 is 14 residues.

The chain is built from TRBV10-1 and TRBJ2-3; D gene unclear. V lost 3 bases, J lost 0 bases, and 10 bases lay in between. Germline loops: CDR1 WNHNN, CDR2 SYGVQD (reference sequence). CDR3 length equals 15 residues. Here the CDR3 DNA reads TGCGCCAGCAGTGAATGGCATTCTAGCACAGATACGCAGTATTTT. It translates to CASSEWHSSTDTQYF.

Only a few counts were recorded for this clone. The rearrangement uses TRBV19 and TRBJ1-4, with 7 bases matching TRBD1. The CDR3 is 15 residues long. CDR1 LNHDA and CDR2 SQIVND come from the germline V gene (reference sequence). V shed 6 bases, J shed 0 bases, and the junction held 4 bases outside the gene matches. CDR3 in DNA: TGTGCCAGTAGCTATGGGACAGCAACTAATGAAAAACTGTTTTTT. It yields the protein CASSYGTATNEKLFF. The whole variable domain, remainder taken from reference TRBV19 and TRBJ1-4, is DGGITQSPKYLFRKEGQNVTLSCEQNLNHDAMYWYRQDPGQGLRLIYYSQIVNDFQKGDIAEGYSVSREKKESFPLTVTSAQKNPTAFYLCASSYGTATNEKLFFGSGTQLSVL.

The chain employs TRBV6-6 and TRBJ1-1; D remains ambiguous. V was trimmed by 2 bases and J by 3 bases, leaving 10 bases between them. This CDR3 has 14 residues. Germline V gives CDR1 MNHNY, CDR2 SVGAGI (reference sequence). This CDR3 is CASSYGAGHTEAFF. The CDR3 region has the DNA TGTGCCAGCAGTTACGGCGCAGGCCACACTGAAGCTTTCTTT.

The chain has TRBV9 and TRBJ2-7; D remains unclear. There are 12 residues in the CDR3. Trimming shortened V by 4 bases and J by 0 bases, and 5 bases separated the two germline ends. CDR1 and CDR2 (germline): SGDLS, YYNGEE. CDR3 sequence reads: CASSSRSYEQYF. The CDR3 DNA is TGTGCCAGCAGCTCCCGCTCCTACGAGCAGTACTTC.

The chain carries TRBV5-1 and TRBJ1-3; TRBD1 aligns across 8 bases. The V segment lost 4 bases and the J segment 1 base; nucleotides outside the gene matches: 19. The CDR3 is made up of 20 amino acids. Germline lookup yields CDR1 SGHRS and CDR2 YFSETQ. The CDR3 DNA sequence: TGCGCCAGCAGCGGAGGAAGACAGGGGATGAGGTCCTCTTCTGGAAACACCATATATTTT. Protein sequence: CASSGGRQGMRSSSGNTIYF.

The chain recombines TRBV18 with TRBJ1-1, with 8 bases that match TRBD1. Trimming took 6 bases from V and 2 from J; bases not matched to a gene: 11. This CDR3 is built from 16 residues. CDR1 is KGHSH, CDR2 LQKENI, per germline. The CDR3 protein is CASSEQGALGNTEAFF. Here the CDR3 DNA reads TGTGCCAGCTCGGAGCAGGGGGCGCTGGGAAACACTGAAGCTTTCTTT.

With regard to this clone: Since a far larger clone is one base different, this is likely a read error. The rearrangement uses TRBV4-3 and TRBJ1-1, with D tentatively TRBD1 (5 bases). The CDR3 runs 13 residues. Germline loops: CDR1 LGHNA, CDR2 YSLEER. The V end lost 7 bases, the J end lost 0 bases, and 9 bases lay between the germline ends. CDR3 nucleotide sequence: TGCGCCAGCACGGACAAGATGAACACTGAAGCTTTCTTT. Amino acids: CASTDKMNTEAFF.

This chain uses TRBV4-2 with TRBJ2-7; 12 positions agree with TRBD2. V shed 2 bases, J shed 7 bases, and the junction held 6 bases outside the gene matches. Per germline, CDR1 LGHNA and CDR2 YNFKEQ. This CDR3 contains 15 residues. CDR3 loop: CASSQPSGGAREQYF. As DNA, the CDR3 is TGTGCCAGCAGCCAACCTAGCGGGGGGGCTCGGGAGCAGTACTTC.

This clone was observed a handful of times. The chain combines TRBV5-1 with TRBJ1-6; possible D gene TRBD1, 5 bases. The CDR3 contains 15 residues. The V gene lost 0 bases and the J gene lost 7 bases, with 11 bases spanning the gap. CDR1 SGHRS and CDR2 YFSETQ come from the germline V gene. The CDR3 nucleotides read TGCGCCAGCAGCTTGGCCAGGGTGGGGAATTCACCCCTCCACTTT. This codes for CASSLARVGNSPLHF.

This clone came up a few times. The rearrangement uses TRBV19 and TRBJ1-6; D perhaps matches TRBD1 (6 bases). The CDR3 sequence is 12 residues long. Germline assignment: CDR1 LNHDA and CDR2 SQIVND (reference sequence). Trimming cost V 3 bases and J 13 bases, with 10 bases left between them. CDR3 sequence: CASSIAGAPLHF. In DNA, the CDR3 is TGTGCCAGTAGTATCGCAGGGGCGCCCCTCCACTTT.

The gene calls are TRBV10-3 and TRBJ2-7; 9 bases map to TRBD1. V shed 8 bases and J 3 bases; nucleotides not matched to a gene: 5. From germline, CDR1 is ENHRY and CDR2 SYGVKD. This CDR3 spans 13 amino acids. CDR3 in amino acids: CAISPGQGYEQYF. The CDR3 DNA reads as TGTGCCATCTCGCCGGGACAGGGCTACGAGCAGTACTTC.

V is TRBV19 and J is TRBJ2-2; D may be TRBD2 (5 bases). The V gene lost 4 bases and the J gene lost 2 bases, with 14 bases spanning the gap. The germline CDR1 and CDR2 sequences are LNHDA and SQIVND (reference sequence). The CDR3 spans 16 residues. CDR3 in amino acids: CASSKSSTSNTGELFF. CDR3 in DNA: TGTGCCAGTAGTAAATCTAGCACGAGTAACACCGGGGAGCTGTTTTTT.

V is TRBV10-1 and J is TRBJ2-2, with 7 bases aligning to TRBD2. Germline values: CDR1 WNHNN, CDR2 SYGVQD (reference sequence). The V and J ends lost 4 bases and 14 bases, in that order; junction bases with no gene match: 13. The CDR3 consists of 14 residues. This chain's CDR3 is CASSASGVGGNLFF. The CDR3 DNA sequence: TGCGCCAGCAGTGCAAGCGGGGTCGGGGGGAACCTGTTTTTT.

The V gene is TRBV25-1, the J gene TRBJ2-1; possibly TRBD1 for D (5 bases). CDR3 length: 12 residues. Trimming cost V 2 bases and J 9 bases, with 8 bases left between them. Germline V gives CDR1 MGHDK, CDR2 SYGVNS. Written as DNA, the CDR3 is TGTGCCAGCAGTGAAGGTAGGGGTGAGCAGTTCTTC. It codes for CASSEGRGEQFF.